This T cell receptor beta chain was profiled in a study of T cell repertoires in urothelial bladder cancer. Study context: The approximately 12 resected lesions were three cT0, three cTa, three cT1 and three cT2 or greater.

Details on this clone: The antigen remains undetermined.

General study findings and limits: Carcinoma specimens had fewer T cells than benign specimens. In carcinoma specimens, a single clone made up to about 15% of infiltrating lymphocytes.

The V and J ends lost 6 bases and 6 bases, in that order; junction bases with no gene match: 9. Germline V CDR1 and CDR2: MNHNS, SASEGT. CDR3 length: 16 amino acids. Assay: immunoSEQ multiplex PCR; the TCRdb copy retains only in-frame clones and omits some. The sample includes roughly 2,500 clones, approximately 62% of them seen just once. This receptor was identified in a human donor with a benign inflammatory bladder lesion. The chain links TRBV6-1 to TRBJ2-1; 12 nucleotides match TRBD2. The sequenced sample consisted of bladder tissue. The CDR3 sequence is CASSEKKTSGSNEQFF. CDR3 coding DNA: TGTGCCAGCAGCGAAAAAAAGACTAGCGGGAGCAATGAGCAGTTCTTC.